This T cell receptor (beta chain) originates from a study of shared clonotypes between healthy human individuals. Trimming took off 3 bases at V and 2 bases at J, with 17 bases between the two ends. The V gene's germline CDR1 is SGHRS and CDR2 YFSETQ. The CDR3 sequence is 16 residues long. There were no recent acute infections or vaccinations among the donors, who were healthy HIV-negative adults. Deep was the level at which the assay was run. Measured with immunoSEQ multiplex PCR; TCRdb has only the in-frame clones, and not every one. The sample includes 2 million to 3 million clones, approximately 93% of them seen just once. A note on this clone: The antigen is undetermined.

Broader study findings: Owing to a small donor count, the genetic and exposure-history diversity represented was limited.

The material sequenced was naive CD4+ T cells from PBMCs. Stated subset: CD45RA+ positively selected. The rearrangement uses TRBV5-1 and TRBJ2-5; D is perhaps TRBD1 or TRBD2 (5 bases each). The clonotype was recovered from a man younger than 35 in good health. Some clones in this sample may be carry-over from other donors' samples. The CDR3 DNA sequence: TGCGCCAGCAGCTCCACCGGGACGGCCAATCAAGAGACCCAGTACTTC. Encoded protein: CASSSTGTANQETQYF. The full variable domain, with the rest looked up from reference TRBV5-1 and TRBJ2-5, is KAGVTQTPRYLIKTRGQQVTLSCSPISGHRSVSWYQQTPGQGLQFLFEYFSETQRNKGNFPGRFSGRQFSNSRSEMNVSTLELGDSALYLCASSSTGTANQETQYFGPGTRLLVL.